This is a list of T cell receptor beta chains from one sample in a study of blood T cell repertoires in COVID-19. TCRdb's copy holds only in-frame clones and misses some; the assay was immunoSEQ multiplex PCR. The sample yields fewer than 400,000 clones, roughly 90% seen once. Sequenced material: peripheral blood. These receptors all come from a young woman with COVID-19, enrolled during active disease. Both conserved end residues are trimmed from each CDR3. Each record gives: J gene, V gene, CDR3 protein.

j_gene: TRBJ1-5
v_gene: TRBV2
CDR3aa: ASKTGHGNQPQH

j_gene: TRBJ1-6
v_gene: TRBV21-1
CDR3aa: ASTPEQGTFNSPLH

j_gene: TRBJ2-2
v_gene: TRBV4-3
CDR3aa: ASSQLILTGELF

j_gene: TRBJ1-1
v_gene: TRBV18
CDR3aa: ASSPPYTDVAF

j_gene: TRBJ1-6
v_gene: TRBV7-3
CDR3aa: ASSLSGGNSPLH

j_gene: TRBJ2-5
v_gene: TRBV2
CDR3aa: ASSLLAGGETQY

j_gene: TRBJ1-1
v_gene: TRBV29-1
CDR3aa: SATRQKNTEAF

j_gene: TRBJ1-3
v_gene: TRBV15
CDR3aa: ATSRDWGPGNTIY

j_gene: TRBJ2-2
v_gene: TRBV7-2
CDR3aa: ASSFPGNTGELF

j_gene: TRBJ2-7
v_gene: TRBV4-2
CDR3aa: ASSQERGSSYEQY

j_gene: TRBJ2-7
v_gene: TRBV6-2/TRBV6-3
CDR3aa: ASSDPGQGWGYEQY

j_gene: TRBJ2-5
v_gene: TRBV6-1
CDR3aa: ASSEKGRGETQY

j_gene: TRBJ2-3
v_gene: TRBV5-5
CDR3aa: ASAFGGSTDTQY

j_gene: TRBJ1-2
v_gene: TRBV19
CDR3aa: ASSIQGLYGYT

j_gene: TRBJ1-3
v_gene: TRBV4-2
CDR3aa: ASSQDYGENTIY

j_gene: TRBJ2-6
v_gene: TRBV18
CDR3aa: ASSPNLGANVLT

j_gene: TRBJ1-1
v_gene: TRBV7-2
CDR3aa: ASRYGGGTEAF

j_gene: TRBJ2-7
v_gene: TRBV19
CDR3aa: ASSFPGQGRREQY

j_gene: TRBJ2-5
v_gene: TRBV4-1
CDR3aa: ASSQDLTTPETQY

j_gene: TRBJ1-2
v_gene: TRBV19
CDR3aa: ASRTREGGYGYT

j_gene: TRBJ2-1
v_gene: TRBV4-3
CDR3aa: ASSQTTGETYNEQF

j_gene: TRBJ2-1
v_gene: TRBV7-9
CDR3aa: ASSPSGGAIYEQF

j_gene: TRBJ1-1
v_gene: TRBV9
CDR3aa: ASSATVGGGDTEAF

j_gene: TRBJ2-3
v_gene: TRBV4-2
CDR3aa: ASSQKRNTDTQY

j_gene: TRBJ2-3
v_gene: TRBV30
CDR3aa: AWAGADTQY

j_gene: TRBJ2-5
v_gene: TRBV6-5
CDR3aa: ASSPGGPFQETQY

j_gene: TRBJ2-3
v_gene: TRBV11-2
CDR3aa: ASSLVGALYADTQY

j_gene: TRBJ2-2
v_gene: TRBV21-1
CDR3aa: ASHGRYSWGDEGGELF

j_gene: TRBJ1-2
v_gene: TRBV4-3
CDR3aa: ASSQDRHGYT

j_gene: TRBJ2-5
v_gene: TRBV20-1
CDR3aa: SANEGETQY

j_gene: TRBJ1-1
v_gene: TRBV2
CDR3aa: ASNSQGNTEAF

j_gene: TRBJ1-6
v_gene: TRBV9
CDR3aa: ASSVEGQVYPNSPLH

j_gene: TRBJ1-2
v_gene: TRBV6-5
CDR3aa: ASRGAGSSNYGYT

j_gene: TRBJ2-6
v_gene: TRBV6-5
CDR3aa: ASSPLGSGANVLT

j_gene: TRBJ2-1
v_gene: TRBV21-1
CDR3aa: ASSTRTGWPTEQF

j_gene: TRBJ1-1
v_gene: TRBV19
CDR3aa: ASSPGQQTSITF

j_gene: TRBJ1-2
v_gene: TRBV5-1
CDR3aa: ASSSDSYGYT

j_gene: TRBJ2-5
v_gene: TRBV2
CDR3aa: ASGAGTIRKTQY

j_gene: TRBJ2-3
v_gene: TRBV14
CDR3aa: ASSPGFGVRGTDTQY

j_gene: TRBJ1-4
v_gene: TRBV6-5
CDR3aa: ASSSGGEGNEKLF

j_gene: TRBJ1-4
v_gene: TRBV28
CDR3aa: ASHAMGAGVANEKLF

j_gene: TRBJ1-1
v_gene: TRBV6-2/TRBV6-3
CDR3aa: ASSSVYREAF

j_gene: TRBJ1-5
v_gene: TRBV6-5
CDR3aa: ASSRTAYQPQH

j_gene: TRBJ1-5
v_gene: TRBV6-4
CDR3aa: ASTGQGGQPQH

j_gene: TRBJ1-2
v_gene: TRBV15
CDR3aa: ATTQDRGPYGYT

j_gene: TRBJ2-5
v_gene: TRBV5-8
CDR3aa: ASNGGVDQETQY

j_gene: TRBJ2-1
v_gene: TRBV18
CDR3aa: ASSGQGRMNEQF

j_gene: TRBJ2-3
v_gene: TRBV28
CDR3aa: ASSPDRGLDTQY

j_gene: TRBJ2-1
v_gene: TRBV6-5
CDR3aa: ASILGYNEQF

j_gene: TRBJ1-5
v_gene: TRBV27
CDR3aa: ASSFFGQPQH